Listed below are T cell receptor beta chains from one sample, sequenced in a study of blood T cell repertoires in COVID-19. Measured with immunoSEQ multiplex PCR; TCRdb has only the in-frame clones, and not every one. The sample contains about 520,000 clones, roughly 88% of which appear only once. The source material was peripheral blood. All receptors come from a human donor in a cohort sampled during active COVID-19. Each CDR3 is given with its conserved first and last residue. D genes are given only for firm matches. Clone size is shown for a subset of rows, as once, few, many or a class of expanded clone.

V	J	size	D	DNA	CDR3
TRBV2	TRBJ1-6	-	TRBD1	TGTGCCAGCAGTGAACCGGGACAGGGCTCTACTAATTCACCCCTCCACTTT	CASSEPGQGSTNSPLHF
TRBV30	TRBJ1-2	once	TRBD1	TGTGCCTGGAGGACAGGGCCTAACTATGGCTACACCTTC	CAWRTGPNYGYTF
TRBV30	TRBJ1-6	-	TRBD1	TGTGCCTGCCGAGCAGGGGGTGGTCGATCCTATAATTCACCCCTCCACTTT	CACRAGGGRSYNSPLHF
TRBV18	TRBJ1-6	-	-	TGTGCCAGCTCACGAGAGGAGAATTCACCCCTCCACTTT	CASSREENSPLHF
TRBV2	TRBJ1-2	-	TRBD1	TGTGCCAGCAGTGAAGGGACAGGGGATTATGGCTACACCTTC	CASSEGTGDYGYTF
TRBV28	TRBJ2-1	-	TRBD2	TGTGCCAGCACCCCGGTCGGGGAGGGCCTCGACAATGAGCAGTTCTTC	CASTPVGEGLDNEQFF
TRBV6-6	TRBJ1-6	-	-	TGTGCCAGCAGTTTTGGGGAGAGCTCCTATAATTCACCCCTCCACTTT	CASSFGESSYNSPLHF
TRBV7-3	TRBJ2-3	-	-	TGTGCCAGCAGCTTAAGCGGTCCGGAGGGCGATACGCAGTATTTT	CASSLSGPEGDTQYF
TRBV7-2	TRBJ2-7	-	TRBD2	TGTGCCAGCAGCCCAGGGACTAGCCAGAACTACGAGCAGTACTTC	CASSPGTSQNYEQYF
TRBV28	TRBJ2-7	-	TRBD2	TGTGCCAGCAGTTCCCGACTAGCGGGAGGGCCCTTATCCTACGAGCAGTACTTC	CASSSRLAGGPLSYEQYF
TRBV4-1	TRBJ2-3	-	TRBD2	TGCGCCAGCAGCCAAGATACCGGACTAGCGGGCACAGATACGCAGTATTTT	CASSQDTGLAGTDTQYF
TRBV18	TRBJ1-2	few	-	TGTGCCAGCTCACCGACAGGAGGAGACTATGGCTACACCTTC	CASSPTGGDYGYTF
TRBV28	TRBJ2-2	-	-	TGTGCGCTGGGGCGACTGAACACCGGGGAGCTGTTTTTT	CALGRLNTGELFF
TRBV28	TRBJ1-2	few	-	TGTGCCAGCAGTCCTATACGGCGGGCCTCCGGGGACTATGGCTACACCTTC	CASSPIRRASGDYGYTF
TRBV29-1	TRBJ2-4	-	-	TGCAGCGTTAAGCCAGGGGACCTGAACATTCAGTACTTC	CSVKPGDLNIQYF
TRBV6-4	TRBJ1-2	-	-	TGTGCCAGCAGCCAGGACCGGGGGAACTATGGCTACACCTTC	CASSQDRGNYGYTF
TRBV6-1	TRBJ2-7	-	-	TGTGCCAGCAGTGACCCCACGGGGAAAGGGGGCTACGAGCAGTACTTC	CASSDPTGKGGYEQYF
TRBV10-2	TRBJ1-2	-	-	TGCGCCAGCAGTGAATTGCGACAGTCCTATGGCTACACCTTC	CASSELRQSYGYTF
TRBV11-3	TRBJ1-1	-	-	TGTGCCAGCAGCTTGGGCAGGGCGAACACTGAAGCTTTCTTT	CASSLGRANTEAFF
TRBV20-1	TRBJ2-5	-	-	TGCAGTGCTAGTAGGAACGGGGAGACCCAGTACTTC	CSASRNGETQYF
TRBV27	TRBJ2-3	-	-	TGTGCCAGCAGTTTATCGCTGGTCTACACAGATACGCAGTATTTT	CASSLSLVYTDTQYF
TRBV4-2	TRBJ2-3	-	TRBD2	TGTGCCAGCAGCTTCCGCTCTAGCGGGAGGGTTTCAGATACGCAGTATTTT	CASSFRSSGRVSDTQYF
TRBV18	TRBJ2-4	-	-	TGTGCCAGCTCACCGCCGACCGGGGGAGACATTCAGTACTTC	CASSPPTGGDIQYF
TRBV29-1	TRBJ2-1	-	TRBD2	TGCAGCGTTGTTGGTACGGAGCGGGAGTATTCCTACAATGAGCAGTTCTTC	CSVVGTEREYSYNEQFF
TRBV7-6	TRBJ1-5	-	TRBD1	TGTGCCAGCAGCTTAGCGGCCGGGACAGGGGTACGCAATCAGCCCCAGCATTTT	CASSLAAGTGVRNQPQHF
TRBV27	TRBJ2-5	-	TRBD2	TGTGCCAGCAGTTTTAAACTAGCGGGAGAGACCCAGTACTTC	CASSFKLAGETQYF
TRBV3-1/TRBV3-2	TRBJ1-5	-	-	TGTGCCAGCAGCCCCTCTGCGTCGCCCGGTCAGCCCCAGCATTTT	CASSPSASPGQPQHF
TRBV19	TRBJ2-3	once	TRBD1	TGTGCCAGTAGTAAGTGGGGACAGCAAGATACGCAGTATTTT	CASSKWGQQDTQYF
TRBV18	TRBJ2-1	-	-	TGTGCCAGCTCACCACTAGAGTCCTACAATGAGCAGTTCTTC	CASSPLESYNEQFF
TRBV4-3	TRBJ2-7	-	-	TGCGCCAGCAGCCAAGATACCCTATCCTACGAGCAGTACTTC	CASSQDTLSYEQYF
TRBV30	TRBJ2-3	once	TRBD2	TGTGCCTGGAGCCGGATAGCGGGAGTGCCTAAACGTACAGATACGCAGTATTTT	CAWSRIAGVPKRTDTQYF
TRBV7-3	TRBJ2-7	-	TRBD2	TGTGCCAGCAGCTTACAGGGGACTAGCGGCCTTTCCTCCCCCTACGAGCAGTACTTC	CASSLQGTSGLSSPYEQYF
TRBV3-1/TRBV3-2	TRBJ2-1	once	TRBD2	TGTGCCAGCAGCCTCGGACTAGCGGGAGACCATGAGCAGTTCTTC	CASSLGLAGDHEQFF
TRBV12-3/TRBV12-4	TRBJ2-1	-	-	TGTGCCAGCAGGGGGACTGGAGGAGGTGAGCAGTTCTTC	CASRGTGGGEQFF
TRBV7-9	TRBJ1-1	-	TRBD1	TGTGCCAGCAGCCAAGACAGGGCTGATTGGGACACTGAAGCTTTCTTT	CASSQDRADWDTEAFF
TRBV4-3	TRBJ1-2	-	-	TGCGCCAGCAGCCAAGGCCCTACGGAGGATGGCTACACCTTC	CASSQGPTEDGYTF
TRBV19	TRBJ2-2	-	TRBD1	TGTGCCAGTAGTATCGGGACAGGGCGAACCGGGGAGCTGTTTTTT	CASSIGTGRTGELFF
TRBV6-6	TRBJ2-2	once	TRBD2	TGTGCCAGCAGCCGAGGGACTAGCGGGGGCGCGAACACCGGGGAGTTGTTTTTT	CASSRGTSGGANTGELFF
TRBV6-5	TRBJ2-2	few	-	TGTGCCAGCAGTTACTCTCCGGGGGACACCGGGGAGCTGTTTTTT	CASSYSPGDTGELFF
TRBV7-9	TRBJ2-1	-	TRBD1	TGTGCCAGCACTCCAGGCCCCGGGACAGGGGATGGTGAGCAGTTCTTC	CASTPGPGTGDGEQFF
TRBV10-3	TRBJ1-3	-	TRBD1	TGTGCATCAGGGGGTACTGGAAACACCATATATTTT	CASGGTGNTIYF
TRBV28	TRBJ2-7	-	-	TGTGCCAGCAGTTCCCTTGAGTGGGAGCAGTACTTC	CASSSLEWEQYF
TRBV18	TRBJ2-7	-	-	TGTGCCAGCTCACTCCCTGGGGGCGAGAACGAGCAGTACTTC	CASSLPGGENEQYF
TRBV11-2	TRBJ2-1	-	TRBD1	TGTGCCAGCAGCCGAGGACAGGGCATATACAATGAGCAGTTCTTC	CASSRGQGIYNEQFF
TRBV28	TRBJ1-2	-	TRBD1	TGTGCCAGTGGGGACAGAAGATATGGCTACACCTTC	CASGDRRYGYTF
TRBV7-2	TRBJ2-5	-	-	TGTGCCAGCAGCCTGCGCCTCGGAGGAGTCCAAGAGACCCAGTACTTC	CASSLRLGGVQETQYF
TRBV15	TRBJ1-1	-	-	TGTGCCACCAGCAGAGATTCGGGGGAGGAGGCTTTCTTT	CATSRDSGEEAFF
TRBV7-8	TRBJ1-1	-	TRBD1	TGTGCCAGCAGCCCCAGGACAGGGAAGGATACTGAAGCTTTCTTT	CASSPRTGKDTEAFF
TRBV3-1/TRBV3-2	TRBJ2-5	-	TRBD2	TGTGCCAGCAGCCCGGAAGGGCTAGCGGAGCCCCAAGAGACCCAGTACTTC	CASSPEGLAEPQETQYF
TRBV10-1	TRBJ2-7	-	TRBD2	TGCGCCAGCAGCTACCCGACTAGCGGGGCGGTCTACGAGCAGTACTTC	CASSYPTSGAVYEQYF
TRBV30	TRBJ1-5	-	-	TGTGCCTGGAGCCTCGGTTCTGGTGATCAGCCCCAGCATTTT	CAWSLGSGDQPQHF